This TCR beta chain was sequenced during a study of cytomegalovirus exposure and HLA in healthy donors. Study-level points and caveats: In vitro confirmation showed a few CMV-associated chains to be CMV antigen specific.

The PCR had 60 Vbeta and 13 Jbeta primers. Libraries were prepared by immunoSEQ multiplex PCR; TCRdb keeps only in-frame clonotypes and omits some of them. The sample records more than 110,000 clones, over 75% being singletons. Remarks on this clone: Its cognate antigen is unknown.

Germline-derived CDR1 and CDR2 are MDHEN and SYDVKM. This CDR3 is 15 amino acids long. V lost 6 bases and J lost 9; bases outside the gene matches: 15. Sequenced: PBMCs. The V call is TRBV28, the J call TRBJ2-5; 8 positions agree with TRBD2. This TCR was sampled from a man aged 45-65 years in good health and CMV-seronegative. CDR3 region: CASRPPGIAGMAQYF. The CDR3 DNA is TGTGCCAGCAGACCCCCCGGGATAGCGGGGATGGCCCAGTACTTC.